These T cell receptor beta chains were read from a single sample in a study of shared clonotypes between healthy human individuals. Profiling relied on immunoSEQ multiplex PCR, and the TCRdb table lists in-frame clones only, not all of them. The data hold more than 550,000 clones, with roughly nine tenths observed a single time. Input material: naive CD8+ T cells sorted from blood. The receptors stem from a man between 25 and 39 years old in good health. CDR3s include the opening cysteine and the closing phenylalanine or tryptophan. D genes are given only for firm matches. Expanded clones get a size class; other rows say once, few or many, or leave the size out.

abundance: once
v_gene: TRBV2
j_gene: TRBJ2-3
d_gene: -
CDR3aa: CASSEGRVEDTQYF
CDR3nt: TGTGCCAGCAGTGAAGGCAGGGTAGAAGATACGCAGTATTTT

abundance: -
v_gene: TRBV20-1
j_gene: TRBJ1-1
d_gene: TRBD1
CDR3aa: CSARMTGEAFF
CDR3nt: TGCAGTGCTAGAATGACAGGGGAAGCTTTCTTT

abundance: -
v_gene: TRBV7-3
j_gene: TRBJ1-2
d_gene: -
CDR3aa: CASSPGTSGGYGYTF
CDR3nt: TGTGCCAGCAGCCCTGGGACGTCCGGAGGGTATGGCTACACCTTC

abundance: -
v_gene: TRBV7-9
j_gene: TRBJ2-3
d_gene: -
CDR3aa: CASSLGQSTQYF
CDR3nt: TGTGCCAGCAGCTTAGGACAAAGTACGCAGTATTTT

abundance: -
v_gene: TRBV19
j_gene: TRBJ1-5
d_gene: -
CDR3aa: CASRYTTHQPQHF
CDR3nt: TGTGCCAGTAGGTACACAACTCATCAGCCCCAGCATTTT

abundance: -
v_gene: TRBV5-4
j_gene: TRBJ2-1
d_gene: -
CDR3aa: CASSALGYEQFF
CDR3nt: TGTGCCAGCAGCGCCCTAGGTTATGAGCAGTTCTTC

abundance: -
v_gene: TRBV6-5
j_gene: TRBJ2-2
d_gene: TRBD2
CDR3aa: CASSPTSGRTGELFF
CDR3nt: TGTGCCAGCAGCCCAACTAGCGGGAGAACCGGGGAGCTGTTTTTT

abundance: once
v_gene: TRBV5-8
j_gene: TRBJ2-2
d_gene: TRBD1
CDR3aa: CASSSGLTGHAGELFF
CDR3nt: TGTGCCAGCAGCTCGGGATTGACAGGGCACGCCGGGGAGCTGTTTTTT

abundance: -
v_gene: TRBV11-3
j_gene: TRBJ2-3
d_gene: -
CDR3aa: CASSQDYTDTQYF
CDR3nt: TGTGCCAGCAGCCAGGACTACACAGATACGCAGTATTTT

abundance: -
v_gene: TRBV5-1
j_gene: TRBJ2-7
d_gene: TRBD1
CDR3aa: CASSDPETGSLEQYF
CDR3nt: TGCGCCAGCAGCGACCCTGAGACAGGGTCTCTCGAGCAGTACTTC

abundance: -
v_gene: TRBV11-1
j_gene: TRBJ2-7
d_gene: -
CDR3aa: CASSLALQVGYEQYF
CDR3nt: TGTGCCAGCAGCTTAGCGCTACAGGTGGGATACGAGCAGTACTTC

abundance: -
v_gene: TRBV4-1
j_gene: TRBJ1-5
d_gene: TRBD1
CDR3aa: CASSQSTGINQPQHF
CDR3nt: TGCGCCAGCAGCCAATCGACAGGGATCAATCAGCCCCAGCATTTT

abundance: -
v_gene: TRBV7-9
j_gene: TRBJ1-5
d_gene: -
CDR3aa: CASSLRVNQPQHF
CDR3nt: TGTGCCAGCAGCTTGAGAGTCAATCAGCCCCAGCATTTT

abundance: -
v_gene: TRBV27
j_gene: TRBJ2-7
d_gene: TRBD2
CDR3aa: CASRSLGLAGGDEQYF
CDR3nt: TGTGCCAGCAGGTCCTTGGGACTAGCGGGAGGAGACGAGCAGTACTTC

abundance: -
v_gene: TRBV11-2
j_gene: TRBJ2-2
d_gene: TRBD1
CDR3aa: CASRSGTGKNTGELFF
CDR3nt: TGTGCCAGCAGGTCCGGGACAGGGAAGAACACCGGGGAGCTGTTTTTT

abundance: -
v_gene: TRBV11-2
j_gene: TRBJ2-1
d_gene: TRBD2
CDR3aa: CASSLVRWTSENEQFF
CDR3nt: TGTGCCAGCAGCTTAGTTCGTTGGACTAGTGAAAATGAGCAGTTCTTC

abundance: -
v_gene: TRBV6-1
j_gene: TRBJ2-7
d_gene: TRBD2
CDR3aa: CASNPLAGGYEQYF
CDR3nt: TGTGCCAGCAATCCACTAGCGGGAGGCTACGAGCAGTACTTC

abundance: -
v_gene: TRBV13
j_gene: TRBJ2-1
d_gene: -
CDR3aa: CASSLGPLSGEQFF
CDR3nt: TGTGCCAGCAGCTTAGGACCTCTCTCGGGTGAGCAGTTCTTC

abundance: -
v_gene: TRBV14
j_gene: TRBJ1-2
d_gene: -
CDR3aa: CASSQVHQELPNYGYTF
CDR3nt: TGTGCCAGCAGCCAAGTGCATCAGGAGCTTCCTAACTATGGCTACACCTTC

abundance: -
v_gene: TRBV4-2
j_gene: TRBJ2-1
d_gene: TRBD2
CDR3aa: CASSLQTSGAYNEQFF
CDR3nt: TGTGCCAGCAGCCTTCAGACTAGCGGGGCATACAATGAGCAGTTCTTC

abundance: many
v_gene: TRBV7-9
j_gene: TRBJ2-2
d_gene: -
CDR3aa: CASSLNGADTSANTGELFF
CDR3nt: TGTGCCAGCAGCTTAAACGGGGCAGACACTTCCGCGAACACCGGGGAGCTGTTTTTT

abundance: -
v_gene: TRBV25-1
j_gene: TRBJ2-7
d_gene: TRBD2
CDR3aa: CASSEAGLSYEQYF
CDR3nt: TGTGCCAGCAGTGAAGCGGGACTATCCTACGAGCAGTACTTC

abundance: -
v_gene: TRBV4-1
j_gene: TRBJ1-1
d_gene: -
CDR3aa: CASSPLPPAGVGTEAFF
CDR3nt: TGCGCCAGCAGCCCACTCCCCCCCGCAGGGGTAGGGACTGAAGCTTTCTTT

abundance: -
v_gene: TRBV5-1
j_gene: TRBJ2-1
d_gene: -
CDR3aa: CASINVPASSHEQFF
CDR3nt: TGCGCCAGCATCAATGTCCCGGCGAGTTCCCATGAGCAGTTCTTC

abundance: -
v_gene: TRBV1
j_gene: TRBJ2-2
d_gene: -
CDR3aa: CTTGTSGSKNTGELFF
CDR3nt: TGCACCACCGGGACTAGCGGGAGCAAGAACACCGGGGAGCTGTTTTTT

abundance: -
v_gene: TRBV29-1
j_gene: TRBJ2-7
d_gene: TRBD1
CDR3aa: CSAGTGAEQYF
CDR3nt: TGCAGCGCAGGGACAGGCGCCGAGCAGTACTTC

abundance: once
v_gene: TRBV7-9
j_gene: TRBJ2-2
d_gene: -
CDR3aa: CASSLVTSPGELFF
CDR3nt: TGTGCCAGCAGCTTAGTTACTAGTCCCGGGGAGCTGTTTTTT

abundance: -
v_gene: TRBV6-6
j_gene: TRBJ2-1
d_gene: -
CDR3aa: CASSSRTPNEQFF
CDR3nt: TGTGCCAGCAGTTCCCGGACCCCCAATGAGCAGTTCTTC

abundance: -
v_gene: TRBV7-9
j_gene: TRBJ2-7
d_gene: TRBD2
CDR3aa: CASSLTGGPSYEQYF
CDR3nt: TGTGCCAGCAGCTTGACGGGAGGCCCCTCCTACGAGCAGTACTTC

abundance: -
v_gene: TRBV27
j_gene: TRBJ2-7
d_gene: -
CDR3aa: CASSLVAGASYEQYF
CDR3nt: TGTGCCAGCAGTTTGGTGGCTGGAGCCTCGTACGAGCAGTACTTC

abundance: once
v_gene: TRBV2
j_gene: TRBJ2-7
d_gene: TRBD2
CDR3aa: CASSELAGGSYEQYF
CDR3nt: TGTGCCAGCAGTGAACTAGCGGGAGGCAGCTACGAGCAGTACTTC

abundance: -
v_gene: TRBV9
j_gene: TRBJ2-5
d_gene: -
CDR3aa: CASSVGTIPQETQYF
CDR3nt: TGTGCCAGCAGCGTAGGTACAATTCCCCAAGAGACCCAGTACTTC

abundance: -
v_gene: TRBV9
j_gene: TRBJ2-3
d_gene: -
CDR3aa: CASSVVDSTDTQYF
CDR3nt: TGTGCCAGCAGCGTAGTAGACAGCACAGATACGCAGTATTTT

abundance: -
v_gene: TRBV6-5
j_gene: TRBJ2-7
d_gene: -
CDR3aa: CASSLSVSYEQYF
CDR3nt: TGTGCCAGCAGTTTAAGTGTTTCCTACGAGCAGTACTTC

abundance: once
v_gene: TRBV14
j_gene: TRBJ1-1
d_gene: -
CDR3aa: CASSQGQVTEAFF
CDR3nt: TGTGCCAGCAGCCAAGGTCAGGTAACTGAAGCTTTCTTT

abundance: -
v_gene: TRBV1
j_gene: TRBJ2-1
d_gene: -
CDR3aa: CTSSQDHGQGAQQFF
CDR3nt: TGCACCAGCAGCCAAGATCACGGACAGGGGGCTCAGCAGTTCTTC

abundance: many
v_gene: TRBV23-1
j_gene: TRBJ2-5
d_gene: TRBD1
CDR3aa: CASSQLDRGETQYF
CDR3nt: TGCGCCAGCAGTCAATTGGACAGGGGGGAGACCCAGTACTTC

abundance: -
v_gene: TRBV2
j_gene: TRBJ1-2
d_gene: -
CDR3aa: CASRGGTVFGYTF
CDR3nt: TGTGCCAGCAGAGGGGGGACGGTCTTCGGCTACACCTTC

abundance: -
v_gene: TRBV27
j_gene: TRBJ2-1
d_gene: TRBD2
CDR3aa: CASSWALAGELYGNEQFF
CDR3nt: TGTGCCAGCAGTTGGGCACTAGCGGGTGAACTCTATGGCAATGAGCAGTTCTTC

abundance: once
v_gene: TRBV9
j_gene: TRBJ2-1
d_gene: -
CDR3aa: CASSVEREPYNEQFF
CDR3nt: TGTGCCAGCAGCGTAGAACGGGAGCCGTACAATGAGCAGTTCTTC

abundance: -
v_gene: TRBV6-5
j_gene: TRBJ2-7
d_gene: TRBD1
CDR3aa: CASSYQGQLYEQYF
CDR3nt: TGTGCCAGCAGTTACCAGGGACAGCTCTACGAGCAGTACTTC

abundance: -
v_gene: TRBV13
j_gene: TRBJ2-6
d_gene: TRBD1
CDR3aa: CASSHDRGLGANVLTF
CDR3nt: TGTGCCAGCAGCCACGACAGGGGGCTTGGGGCCAACGTCCTGACTTTC

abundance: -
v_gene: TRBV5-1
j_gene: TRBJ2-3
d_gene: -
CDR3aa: CASSGGGAGATDTQYF
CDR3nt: TGCGCCAGCAGCGGCGGCGGGGCCGGAGCCACAGATACGCAGTATTTT

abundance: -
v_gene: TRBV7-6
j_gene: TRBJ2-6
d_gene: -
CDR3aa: CASSRGLSNVLTF
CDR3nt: TGTGCCAGCAGCCGGGGACTTAGCAACGTCCTGACTTTC

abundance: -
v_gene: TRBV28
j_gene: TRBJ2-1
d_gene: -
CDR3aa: CASSFQLGHVGEQFF
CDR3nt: TGTGCCAGCAGTTTTCAATTGGGACATGTCGGTGAGCAGTTCTTC

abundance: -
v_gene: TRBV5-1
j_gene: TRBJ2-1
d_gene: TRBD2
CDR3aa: CASSAGTSGRGNEQFF
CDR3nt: TGCGCCAGCAGCGCCGGGACTAGCGGGAGGGGGAATGAGCAGTTCTTC

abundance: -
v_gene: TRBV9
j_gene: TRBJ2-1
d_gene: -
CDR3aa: CASSVAGYNEQFF
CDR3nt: TGTGCCAGCAGCGTAGCGGGTTACAATGAGCAGTTCTTC

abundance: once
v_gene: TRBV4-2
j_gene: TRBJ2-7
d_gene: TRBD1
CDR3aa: CASSQDTQGEISYEQYF
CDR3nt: TGTGCCAGCAGCCAGGACACGCAGGGGGAGATCTCCTACGAGCAGTACTTC

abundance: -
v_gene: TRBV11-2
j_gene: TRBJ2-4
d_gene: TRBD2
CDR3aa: CASSLVAGAGNIQYF
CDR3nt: TGTGCCAGCAGCTTAGTAGCGGGAGCCGGAAACATTCAGTACTTC

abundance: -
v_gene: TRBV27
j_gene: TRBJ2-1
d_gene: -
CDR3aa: CASRLAGTVNEQFF
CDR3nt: TGTGCCAGCAGACTAGCCGGGACAGTCAATGAGCAGTTCTTC

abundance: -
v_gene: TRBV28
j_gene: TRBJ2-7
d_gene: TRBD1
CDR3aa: CASSTPQGVLSYEQYF
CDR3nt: TGTGCCAGCAGTACCCCCCAGGGGGTTCTCTCCTACGAGCAGTACTTC

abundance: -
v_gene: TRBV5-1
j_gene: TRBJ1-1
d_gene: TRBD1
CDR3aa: CASSFRGGTEAFF
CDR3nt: TGCGCCAGCAGCTTCAGGGGGGGGACTGAAGCTTTCTTT

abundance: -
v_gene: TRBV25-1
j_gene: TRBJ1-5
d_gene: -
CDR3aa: CASNGPYSNQPQHF
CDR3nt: TGTGCCAGCAACGGTCCCTATAGCAATCAGCCCCAGCATTTT

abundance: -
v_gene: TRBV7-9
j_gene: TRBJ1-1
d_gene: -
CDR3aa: CASSLIANTEAFF
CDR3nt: TGTGCCAGCAGCTTAATCGCGAACACTGAAGCTTTCTTT

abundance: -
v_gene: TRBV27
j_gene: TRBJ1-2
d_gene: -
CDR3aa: CASSTHGQLNNYGYTF
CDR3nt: TGTGCCAGCAGTACCCATGGCCAACTCAATAACTATGGCTACACCTTC

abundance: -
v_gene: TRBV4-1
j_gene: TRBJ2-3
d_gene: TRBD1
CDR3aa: CASSQTPAGTARRDTQYF
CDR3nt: TGCGCCAGCAGCCAAACACCAGCCGGGACAGCGCGTAGAGATACGCAGTATTTT

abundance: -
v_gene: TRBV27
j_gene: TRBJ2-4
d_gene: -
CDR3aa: CASSLTGDKNIQYF
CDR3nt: TGTGCCAGCAGTTTAACCGGGGACAAAAACATTCAGTACTTC